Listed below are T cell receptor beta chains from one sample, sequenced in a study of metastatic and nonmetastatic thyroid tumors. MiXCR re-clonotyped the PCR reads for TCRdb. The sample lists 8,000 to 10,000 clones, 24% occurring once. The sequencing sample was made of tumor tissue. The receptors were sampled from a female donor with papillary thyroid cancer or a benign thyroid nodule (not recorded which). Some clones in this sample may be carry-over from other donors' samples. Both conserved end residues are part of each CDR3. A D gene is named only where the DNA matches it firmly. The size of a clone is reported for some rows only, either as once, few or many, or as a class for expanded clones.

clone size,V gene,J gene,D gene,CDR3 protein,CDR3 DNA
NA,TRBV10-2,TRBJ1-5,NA,CASSQDFGRGGQPQHF,TGTGCCAGCAGCCAAGATTTTGGCAGGGGAGGCCAGCCCCAGCATTTT
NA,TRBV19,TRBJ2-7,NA,CASSITRGDSYEQYF,TGTGCCAGTAGTATAACCAGGGGGGACTCCTACGAGCAGTACTTC
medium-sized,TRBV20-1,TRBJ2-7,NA,CSAVGQIGEQYF,TGCAGTGCTGTGGGACAAATTGGCGAGCAGTACTTC
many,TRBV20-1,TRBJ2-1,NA,CSARASAGNNEQFF,TGCAGTGCTAGAGCGTCAGCGGGCAACAATGAGCAGTTCTTC
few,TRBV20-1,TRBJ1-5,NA,CSASIPEIYSNQPQHF,TGCAGTGCTTCAATACCAGAGATTTATAGCAATCAGCCCCAGCATTTT
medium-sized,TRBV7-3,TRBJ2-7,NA,CASSQAGGYSYEQYF,TGTGCCAGCAGCCAGGCAGGGGGGTACTCCTACGAGCAGTACTTC
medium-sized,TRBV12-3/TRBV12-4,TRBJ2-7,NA,CASSTGPHEQYF,TGTGCCAGCAGTACAGGGCCCCACGAGCAGTACTTC
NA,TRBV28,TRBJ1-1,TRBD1,CACTPGGISTEAFF,TGTGCCTGCACGCCAGGGGGGATTTCCACTGAAGCTTTCTTT
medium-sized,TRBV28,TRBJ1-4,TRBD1,CAYRGANEKLFF,TGTGCCTACAGGGGTGCTAATGAAAAACTGTTTTTT
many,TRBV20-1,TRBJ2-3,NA,CSARDLSAFTDTQYF,TGCAGTGCTAGAGATTTGTCGGCCTTCACAGATACGCAGTATTTT
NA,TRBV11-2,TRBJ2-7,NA,CASSPRTSSSGGEQYF,TGTGCCAGCAGCCCACGGACTAGCTCCTCAGGGGGCGAGCAGTACTTC
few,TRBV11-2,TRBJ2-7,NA,CASSHEQGSEYEQYF,TGTGCCAGCAGTCATGAGCAGGGTTCTGAGTACGAGCAGTACTTC
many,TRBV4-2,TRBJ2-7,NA,CASSQERGYEQYF,TGTGCCAGCAGCCAAGAGAGGGGTTACGAGCAGTACTTC
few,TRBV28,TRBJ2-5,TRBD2,CASRRLAGGTGKETQYF,TGTGCCAGCAGAAGACTAGCGGGAGGGACGGGGAAAGAGACCCAGTACTTC
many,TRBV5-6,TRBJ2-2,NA,CASSTGLAGFTGELFF,TGTGCCAGCAGCACGGGACTGGCGGGATTCACCGGGGAGCTGTTTTTT
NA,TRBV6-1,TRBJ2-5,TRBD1,CASSIKPGQGETHYF,TGTGCCAGCAGCATAAAGCCCGGACAGGGAGAGACCCATTACTTC
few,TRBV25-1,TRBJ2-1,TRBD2,CASTEREGYNEQFF,TGTGCCAGCACTGAGCGGGAGGGCTACAATGAGCAGTTCTTC